Listed below are T cell receptor beta chains from one sample, sequenced in a study of shared clonotypes between healthy human individuals. Repertoires were generated with immunoSEQ multiplex PCR, while TCRdb's copy carries only in-frame clones and drops some. The profile shows about 1.5 million clones, about 96% of them singletons. The sequenced sample consisted of naive CD4+ T cells sorted from blood. These receptors were collected from a man between 25 and 39 years old in good health. Each CDR3 is given with its conserved first and last residue. D genes are given only for firm matches.

V gene: TRBV2
D gene: -
J gene: TRBJ2-5
CDR3 protein: CASSENTAGETQYF
CDR3 DNA: TGTGCCAGCAGTGAAAACACAGCTGGGGAGACCCAGTACTTC

V gene: TRBV29-1
D gene: -
J gene: TRBJ1-1
CDR3 protein: CSAQGVGVNTEAFF
CDR3 DNA: TGCAGCGCCCAAGGGGTGGGGGTGAACACTGAAGCTTTCTTT

V gene: TRBV11-2
D gene: -
J gene: TRBJ2-7
CDR3 protein: CASSLDRLSYEQYF
CDR3 DNA: TGTGCCAGCAGCTTAGACCGACTCTCCTACGAGCAGTACTTC

V gene: TRBV28
D gene: TRBD1
J gene: TRBJ1-5
CDR3 protein: CASSLWPGGLSYRGGNQPQHF
CDR3 DNA: TGTGCCAGCAGTTTATGGCCAGGGGGCCTGTCTTATCGGGGTGGCAATCAGCCCCAGCATTTT

V gene: TRBV18
D gene: -
J gene: TRBJ1-5
CDR3 protein: CASSPAGQPQHF
CDR3 DNA: TGTGCCAGCTCACCAGCTGGTCAGCCCCAGCATTTT

V gene: TRBV6-5
D gene: TRBD2
J gene: TRBJ2-3
CDR3 protein: CASSGLAGNTQYF
CDR3 DNA: TGTGCCAGCAGTGGACTAGCGGGAAATACGCAGTATTTT

V gene: TRBV5-4
D gene: -
J gene: TRBJ1-4
CDR3 protein: CASATATNEKLFF
CDR3 DNA: TGTGCCAGCGCAACTGCAACTAATGAAAAACTGTTTTTT

V gene: TRBV5-1
D gene: -
J gene: TRBJ1-4
CDR3 protein: CASKGDPMDEKLFF
CDR3 DNA: TGCGCCAGCAAAGGGGACCCGATGGATGAAAAACTGTTTTTT

V gene: TRBV28
D gene: -
J gene: TRBJ1-2
CDR3 protein: CASSPHGTLGGYTF
CDR3 DNA: TGTGCCAGCAGCCCCCACGGGACATTGGGTGGCTACACCTTC

V gene: TRBV5-1
D gene: -
J gene: TRBJ1-4
CDR3 protein: CASSLAGRGSNEKLFF
CDR3 DNA: TGCGCCAGCAGCTTGGCGGGGCGGGGGAGTAATGAAAAACTGTTTTTT

V gene: TRBV9
D gene: -
J gene: TRBJ1-1
CDR3 protein: CASSVVERLGSNEAFF
CDR3 DNA: TGTGCCAGCAGCGTAGTCGAGAGGCTCGGATCGAATGAAGCTTTCTTT

V gene: TRBV28
D gene: -
J gene: TRBJ1-1
CDR3 protein: CASSYPSSKAFF
CDR3 DNA: TGTGCCAGCAGTTACCCGAGCTCGAAAGCTTTCTTT

V gene: TRBV18
D gene: TRBD2
J gene: TRBJ2-2
CDR3 protein: CASSPGSSGRHTGELFF
CDR3 DNA: TGTGCCAGCTCACCAGGTTCTAGCGGGAGACACACCGGGGAGCTGTTTTTT

V gene: TRBV19
D gene: -
J gene: TRBJ2-3
CDR3 protein: CASSIVRSSTDTQYF
CDR3 DNA: TGTGCCAGTAGTATCGTCAGGTCTAGCACAGATACGCAGTATTTT

V gene: TRBV5-1
D gene: -
J gene: TRBJ1-3
CDR3 protein: CASSLRGSSGNTIYF
CDR3 DNA: TGCGCCAGCAGCTTGCGGGGAAGCTCTGGAAACACCATATATTTT

V gene: TRBV18
D gene: TRBD2
J gene: TRBJ2-3
CDR3 protein: CASSPAGTSGSMADTQYF
CDR3 DNA: TGTGCCAGCTCACCCGCCGGGACTAGCGGGAGTATGGCAGATACGCAGTATTTT

V gene: TRBV11-3
D gene: TRBD1
J gene: TRBJ2-7
CDR3 protein: CASSFRRDSFSEQYF
CDR3 DNA: TGTGCCAGCAGCTTCCGCCGGGACAGCTTTTCCGAGCAGTACTTC

V gene: TRBV18
D gene: -
J gene: TRBJ2-7
CDR3 protein: CASSPRGGEQYF
CDR3 DNA: TGTGCCAGCTCACCACGAGGTGGCGAGCAGTACTTC

V gene: TRBV5-1
D gene: -
J gene: TRBJ2-2
CDR3 protein: CASSTWLASGELFF
CDR3 DNA: TGCGCCAGCAGCACATGGCTAGCGTCCGGGGAGCTGTTTTTT

V gene: TRBV27
D gene: -
J gene: TRBJ1-5
CDR3 protein: CASSLYGDRNQPQHF
CDR3 DNA: TGTGCCAGCAGTTTATATGGAGACAGAAATCAGCCCCAGCATTTT

V gene: TRBV10-2
D gene: -
J gene: TRBJ2-7
CDR3 protein: CASSPGAQEQYF
CDR3 DNA: TGCGCCAGCAGCCCGGGGGCTCAAGAGCAGTACTTC